A single sample gave rise to the 4 T cell receptor beta chains below, sequenced in a study of blood T cell repertoires in COVID-19. The data were produced by immunoSEQ multiplex PCR, yet TCRdb's version contains in-frame clones alone and is incomplete. In the table there are around 95,000 clones, approximately 81% of which are singletons. The sequenced sample was peripheral blood. The receptors derive from a woman older than 75 with acute or convalescent COVID-19.

This clone was counted a single time. The chain couples TRBV2 to TRBJ2-3; the match to TRBD2 covers 7 bases. J was trimmed by 3 bases and V by 7 bases; bases with no gene match: 10. The CDR3 length is 15 residues. Germline V gene sequence: CDR1 SNHLY, CDR2 FYNNEI. The CDR3 nucleotides read TGTGCCAGCACCTTACTAGCGAGCGGAACAGATACGCAGTATTTT. Translated, it gives CASTLLASGTDTQYF.

The V and J genes are TRBV28 and TRBJ1-5; D is unresolved. Germline V gene sequence: CDR1 MDHEN, CDR2 SYDVKM. This CDR3 is built from 14 residues. The ends were cut back, 7 bases at V and 6 bases at J, with 16 bases in the middle. The CDR3 DNA follows: TGTGCCAGCACCCCGGGCGGGGTAGGTCAGCCCCAGCATTTT. Residues: CASTPGGVGQPQHF.

As regards this clone: The sample carries other DNA sequences with the same CDR3. The chain joins TRBV7-9 to TRBJ1-2; D not resolved. Trimming took 1 base from V and 0 from J, leaving 6 bases between them. Germline V gives CDR1 SEHNR, CDR2 FQNEAQ (reference sequence). The CDR3 is 14 residues long. The CDR3: CASSLGRPNYGYTF. CDR3 coding DNA: TGTGCCAGCAGCTTAGGGCGGCCTAACTATGGCTACACCTTC.

A single count supports this clone. V is TRBV11-2 and J is TRBJ2-4; TRBD2 matches at 14 bases. Germline CDR1 is SGHAT and CDR2 is FQNNGV. The CDR3 covers 16 residues. Losses at the gene ends were 5 bases for V and 6 bases for J; bases not matched to a gene: 6. The CDR3 protein is CASSPGLAGVGNIQYF. The DNA for the CDR3 is TGTGCCAGCAGCCCGGGACTAGCGGGGGTCGGAAACATTCAGTACTTC.